The 8 T cell receptor beta chains reported below all come from one sample, sequenced in a study of blood T cells in healthy people across ages. For the second PCR, which ran for about 6 to 11 cycles, a sample-barcoded 5' primer and a J-beta primer mix were used. MiXCR, applied by TCRdb to the 5' RACE reads, yields one record per CDR3 protein. The sample has over a million distinct CDR3 sequences, under 55% seen once. Sequenced: blood. The receptors come from a woman under 30 in good health.

V gene TRBV20-1 combines with J gene TRBJ2-7, with TRBD2 matching over 9 bases. Trimming at V came to 5 bases and at J to 1 base, leaving 6 bases not matched to a gene. Germline CDR1 reads DFQATT; CDR2 reads SNEGSKA (reference sequence). The CDR3 is 14 residues long. In nucleotides, the CDR3 is TGCAGTGCTGAACTAGCGGGCCGTTCCTACGAGCAGTACTTC. Translating it yields CSAELAGRSYEQYF.

This clonotype showed up just a few times. The gene calls are TRBV13 and TRBJ2-3; D remains unclear. There are 14 residues in the CDR3. Germline V gene sequence: CDR1 PRHDT, CDR2 FYEKMQ (reference sequence). Trimming took off 3 bases at V and 13 bases at J, with 20 bases between the two ends. Written as DNA, the CDR3 is TGTGCCAGCAGCTTTAACACACTGAGGCCCAAGAAGTATTTT. Translation gives CASSFNTLRPKKYF.

The chain recombines TRBV4-3 with TRBJ1-5; D is unclear. CDR3 length equals 15 residues. Germline assignment: CDR1 LGHNA and CDR2 YSLEER. V was pared by 0 bases and J by 11 bases, with 17 bases between. CDR3 nucleotide sequence: TGCGCCAGCAGCCAAGACGTTCAGCCGGTTGAGGCCCAGCATTTT. This sequence encodes CASSQDVQPVEAQHF.

The chain employs TRBV12-3 or TRBV12-4 and TRBJ2-1, with D perhaps matching TRBD1 (5 bases). This CDR3 region has 13 residues. Deletions cut 5 bases from V and 8 bases from J, with 13 bases between. The CDR3 loop is CASSPRQSHEQFF. The CDR3 nucleotides read TGTGCCAGCAGTCCACGACAGTCCCATGAGCAGTTCTTC.

V usage is TRBV10-3 and J usage is TRBJ1-2; tentatively, D is TRBD1 (5 bases). Germline values: CDR1 ENHRY, CDR2 SYGVKD. Trimming shortened V by 6 bases and J by 2 bases, and 10 bases separated the two germline ends. The CDR3 totals 13 residues. The CDR3 loop is CAIRPRENYGYTF. As DNA, the CDR3 is TGTGCCATCAGGCCCAGGGAGAACTATGGCTACACCTTC.

The rearrangement joins TRBV9 to TRBJ2-1; TRBD2 agrees at 10 bases. The germline CDR1 and CDR2 sequences are SGDLS and YYNGEE. There are 15 residues in the CDR3. J lost 8 bases, V lost 6 bases, and 11 bases had no gene match. The CDR3 DNA sequence: TGTGCCAGCAATAGGGAGGCTAGCGGGAGCCATGAGCAGTTCTTC. This encodes CASNREASGSHEQFF.

The chain links TRBV3-1 to TRBJ1-2, with TRBD1 identical over 7 bases. This CDR3 contains 15 residues. J gave up 4 bases and V 3 bases, and 8 bases lay outside the gene matches. Germline V gene data show CDR1 as LGHDT and CDR2 as YNNKEL (reference sequence). CDR3 loop: CASSHGTALTYGYTF. The CDR3 region has the DNA TGTGCCAGCAGCCACGGGACAGCCCTTACCTATGGCTACACCTTC.

This clonotype was found a few times. The J gene is TRBJ2-7, the V gene TRBV5-1; D is unclear. The CDR3 totals 14 residues. V was pared by 2 bases and J by 10 bases, with 19 bases between. Germline V CDR1 and CDR2: SGHRS, YFSETQ. The CDR3 nucleotides read TGCGCCAGCAGCTTAAACCCGAATGGCGGCCCCCAGTACTTC. Its protein is CASSLNPNGGPQYF. The full variable domain, completed using reference TRBV5-1 and TRBJ2-7, is KAGVTQTPRYLIKTRGQQVTLSCSPISGHRSVSWYQQTPGQGLQFLFEYFSETQRNKGNFPGRFSGRQFSNSRSEMNVSTLELGDSALYLCASSLNPNGGPQYFGPGTRLTVT.